What follows are 18 T cell receptor beta chains derived from one specimen sequenced in a study of human T cells and chemical hapten exposure. Time point indicated: patch test 1, 2 weeks after DPC sensitization. The treatment denotes: therapeutic diphenylcyclopropenone sensitization with weekly scalp DPC. TCRdb re-derived calls from the RACE reads in MiXCR, one entry per CDR3 protein. The sample has 150,000 to 200,000 distinct CDR3 sequences, about 15% seen once. Sequenced here: whole blood, sampled in connection with sensitization to the hapten diphenylcyclopropenone (DPC). These receptors were collected from a woman in her thirties with alopecia areata. Some clones in this sample may be carry-over from other donors' samples.

This clonotype came up a few times. The chain couples TRBV29-1 to TRBJ1-1, with D unresolved. Germline values: CDR1 SQVTM, CDR2 ANQGSEA. This CDR3 comprises 11 residues. V shed 4 bases and J shed 3 bases, with 6 bases lying between them. CDR3 nucleotides: TGCAGCGTTGCCCGGGACACTGAAGCTTTCTTT. Translated, it gives CSVARDTEAFF.

This clonotype was observed a handful of times. The chain links TRBV3-1 to TRBJ2-2; D unresolved. The CDR3 sequence is 16 residues long. V was clipped by 2 bases and J by 0 bases, with 10 bases between them. The germline V gene has CDR1 LGHDT and CDR2 YNNKEL (reference sequence). This chain's CDR3 is CASSQIRGANTGELFF. The CDR3 nucleotides are TGTGCCAGCAGCCAAATACGAGGTGCGAACACCGGGGAGCTGTTTTTT.

This clonotype appeared many times. V usage is TRBV20-1 and J usage is TRBJ2-7; a possible D gene is TRBD1 (5 bases). This CDR3 is built from 12 residues. The germline V gene encodes CDR1 DFQATT and CDR2 SNEGSKA (reference sequence). CDR3 region: CTATRGSNEQYF. In DNA form, the CDR3 reads TGCACCGCTACAAGGGGTAGCAACGAGCAGTACTTC.

This clonotype has just a few counts. The chain has TRBV16 and TRBJ1-5; 9 bases fit TRBD1. Unmatched junction bases numbered 5, after V lost 2 bases and J lost 0 bases. The length of the CDR3 is 17 residues. In germline, CDR1 is KGHSY, CDR2 FQNENV. CDR3 in DNA: TGTGCCAGCAGCCAACCGGACAGGGGCGGTAGCAATCAGCCCCAGCATTTT. This codes for CASSQPDRGGSNQPQHF.

The rearrangement joins TRBV30 to TRBJ1-1; D is ambiguous. The germline gives CDR1 GTSNPN, CDR2 SVGIG (reference sequence). CDR3 length equals 11 residues. The ends were cut back, 3 bases at V and 6 bases at J, with 8 bases in the middle. The CDR3 loop is CAWRFRAEAFF. CDR3 nucleotide sequence: TGTGCCTGGAGGTTCAGAGCTGAAGCTTTCTTT.

In its sample, this clonotype was seen a few times. The chain uses TRBV20-1 and TRBJ2-1; D ambiguous. Trimming left V 6 bases short and J 12 bases short, with 21 bases between. The germline gives CDR1 DFQATT, CDR2 SNEGSKA (reference sequence). The CDR3 runs 13 residues. The CDR3 DNA is TGCAGTGCGTTCTCCCAAGGAGCGTCGACGCAGTTCTTC. It encodes CSAFSQGASTQFF.

Ten or more counts support this clonotype. The chain couples TRBV6-1 to TRBJ1-5, with TRBD1 matching over 7 bases. J lost 5 bases, V lost 1 base, and 8 bases had no gene match. The CDR3 sequence is 16 residues long. The V gene's germline CDR1 is MNHNS and CDR2 SASEGT. The CDR3 nucleotides are TGTGCCAGCAGTGAAGATTCGACAGGGTCATATCAGCCCCAGCATTTT. It specifies CASSEDSTGSYQPQHF.

This rearrangement joins TRBV20-1 to TRBJ1-5; 8 positions match TRBD1. After removal of 3 bases from V and 3 bases from J, the junction contained 7 bases not matched to a gene. The CDR3 consists of 15 residues. The germline V gene encodes CDR1 DFQATT and CDR2 SNEGSKA (reference sequence). CDR3 sequence: CSARDSTGANQPQHF. The CDR3, as DNA: TGCAGTGCTAGGGACTCGACAGGGGCCAATCAGCCCCAGCATTTT.

This clonotype was seen a handful of times. The chain joins TRBV7-9 to TRBJ1-1; possibly TRBD1 for D (5 bases). Trimming removed 1 base from V and 8 bases from J, with 11 bases in between. The CDR3 runs 13 residues. CDR1 is SEHNR, CDR2 FQNEAQ, per germline (reference sequence). The CDR3 DNA reads as TGTGCCAGCAGCTTAGGGGGACGAGGGGAAGCTTTCTTT. Translation gives CASSLGGRGEAFF.

This clonotype was detected a few times. V usage is TRBV9 and J usage is TRBJ2-1; D is unclear. V lost 0 bases to trimming and J lost 0 bases, with 10 bases between them. Per germline, CDR1 SGDLS and CDR2 YYNGEE. This CDR3 comprises 16 residues. The CDR3 spells CASSVAEISSYNEQFF. Written as DNA, the CDR3 is TGTGCCAGCAGCGTAGCGGAAATCAGCTCCTACAATGAGCAGTTCTTC.

This clonotype was counted a few times. The chain uses TRBV7-6 and TRBJ2-2; 9 bases map to TRBD2. The CDR3 is 15 residues long. CDR1 and CDR2 (germline): SGHVS, FNYEAQ. Losses at the gene ends were 4 bases for V and 7 bases for J; bases not matched to a gene: 7. CDR3 in amino acids: CASSSPSGIGGELFF. Here the CDR3 DNA reads TGTGCCAGCAGCTCACCTAGCGGGATTGGCGGGGAGCTGTTTTTT.

This clonotype was seen just once. This sequence may be a read error, since a much larger clone differs from it by one base. The CDR3 carries no conserved terminal phenylalanine or tryptophan, so it likely arises from a read error. The J gene is TRBJ1-2, the V gene TRBV6-6; D uncertain. CDR3 size: 11 residues. Deletions cut 6 bases from V and 2 bases from J, with 4 bases between. CDR1 is MNHNY and CDR2 is SVGAGI in the germline V gene (reference sequence). In nucleotides, the CDR3 is TGTGCCAGCAGAATAAACTATGGCTACACCTCC. This translates into CASRINYGYTS.

This clonotype was detected many times. The V call is TRBV29-1, the J call TRBJ2-7; 10 nucleotides agree with TRBD1. V dropped 6 bases and J dropped 6; count of bases not matched to a gene: 5. The CDR3 contains 12 residues. Germline V gene sequence: CDR1 SQVTM, CDR2 ANQGSEA. In DNA form, the CDR3 reads TGCAGCGTCGGGACAGGGGAAACCGAGCAGTACTTC. This encodes CSVGTGETEQYF.

This clonotype was picked up a small number of times. In nucleotides, the CDR3 is TGTGCCAGCAGTTTACAAAGCCCCTACGAGCAGTACTTC. It encodes CASSLQSPYEQYF. This chain links TRBV12-3 or TRBV12-4 with TRBJ2-7; D call uncertain. The ends were cut back, 2 bases at V and 2 bases at J, with 7 bases in the middle. The CDR3 spans 13 residues.

At least ten counts were recorded for this clonotype. The chain recombines TRBV6-6 with TRBJ1-1; maybe TRBD1 (5 bases). V was pared by 0 bases and J by 4 bases, with 6 bases between. The CDR3 has 13 residues. CDR1 is MNHNY and CDR2 is SVGAGI in the germline V gene (reference sequence). CDR3 in amino acids: CASSYSGGTEAFF. The CDR3 DNA is TGTGCCAGCAGTTACTCCGGGGGCACTGAAGCTTTCTTT.

The chain combines TRBV4-3 with TRBJ1-1, with D unclear. The length of the CDR3 is 14 residues. Trimming cost V 0 bases and J 5 bases, with 10 bases left between them. Per germline, CDR1 LGHNA and CDR2 YSLEER. CDR3 region: CASSQDGGLTEAFF. For the CDR3, the DNA is TGCGCCAGCAGCCAAGATGGAGGACTAACTGAAGCTTTCTTT.

This clonotype has just a few counts. The chain recombines TRBV12-3 or TRBV12-4 with TRBJ1-5; 7 positions match TRBD1. The CDR3 consists of 15 residues. V lost 5 bases, J lost 10 bases, and 14 bases stayed unmatched. In DNA, the CDR3 is TGTGCCAGCAGTGGGACGGGACAGCAAGGGATCCCCCAGCATTTT. It yields the protein CASSGTGQQGIPQHF.

The CDR3 sequence is CASSLTQGRDSPLHF. The DNA for the CDR3 is TGTGCCAGCAGCTTAACACAGGGTAGGGATTCACCCCTCCACTTT. The V gene is TRBV7-2, the J gene TRBJ1-6; maybe TRBD1 (6 bases). Germline V lookup: CDR1 SGHTA, CDR2 FQGNSA. The CDR3 length is 15 residues. The germline V and J ends were trimmed by 2 bases and 8 bases, with 13 bases remaining between them.